This T cell receptor beta chain stems from a study of radiotherapy plus CTLA-4 blockade in lung cancer. Only in-frame clones appear in the TCRdb table, and some are missing; sequencing was by immunoSEQ multiplex PCR. The sample shows almost 55,000 clones, 65% to 80% of them seen only once. Germline CDR1 and CDR2: SGHRS and YFSETQ. The trim removed 0 bases at V and 6 bases at J, leaving 4 bases unmatched. This CDR3 is 16 amino acids long. The chain has TRBV5-1 and TRBJ2-1; TRBD1 aligns across 12 bases. The receptor's source is a human donor with non-small cell lung cancer who had a partial response to radiotherapy plus ipilimumab. The sequencing here drew on peripheral blood, taken from a patient treated with radiotherapy plus ipilimumab. DNA of the CDR3: TGCGCCAGCAGCTTGGATCCGGGACAGGGGGCCAATGAGCAGTTCTTC. Translation: CASSLDPGQGANEQFF.